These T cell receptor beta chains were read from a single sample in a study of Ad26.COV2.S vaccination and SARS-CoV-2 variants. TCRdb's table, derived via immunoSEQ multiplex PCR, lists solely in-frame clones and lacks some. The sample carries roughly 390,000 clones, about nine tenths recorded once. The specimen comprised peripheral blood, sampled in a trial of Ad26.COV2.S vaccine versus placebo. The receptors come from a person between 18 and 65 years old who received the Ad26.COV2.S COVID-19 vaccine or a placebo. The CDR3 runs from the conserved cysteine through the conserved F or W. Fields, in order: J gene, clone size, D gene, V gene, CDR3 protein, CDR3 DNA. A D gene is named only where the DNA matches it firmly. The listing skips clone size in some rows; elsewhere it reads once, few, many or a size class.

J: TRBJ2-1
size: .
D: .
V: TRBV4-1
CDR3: CASAPTRSYNEQFF
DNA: TGCGCCAGCGCCCCCACCCGATCTTACAATGAGCAGTTCTTC

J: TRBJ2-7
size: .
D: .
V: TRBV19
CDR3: CATQQGSYEQYF
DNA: TGTGCCACACAACAGGGCTCCTACGAGCAGTACTTC

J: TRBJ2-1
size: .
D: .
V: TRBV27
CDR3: CASSWGPGSNEQFF
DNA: TGTGCCAGCAGTTGGGGCCCGGGATCCAATGAGCAGTTCTTC

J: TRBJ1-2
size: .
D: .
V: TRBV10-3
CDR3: CAIAGEIGYTF
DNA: TGTGCCATCGCAGGGGAAATTGGCTACACCTTC

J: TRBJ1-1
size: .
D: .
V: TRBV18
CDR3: CASSPPLGGSNTEAFF
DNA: TGTGCCAGCTCACCACCCCTAGGGGGGTCGAACACTGAAGCTTTCTTT

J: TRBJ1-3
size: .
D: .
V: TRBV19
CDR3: CASSIGGGRGNTIYF
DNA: TGTGCCAGTAGTATTGGAGGGGGACGTGGAAACACCATATATTTT

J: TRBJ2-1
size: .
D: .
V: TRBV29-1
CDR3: CSVDDNSVLGQFF
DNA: TGCAGCGTTGATGATAACAGCGTCCTCGGGCAGTTCTTC

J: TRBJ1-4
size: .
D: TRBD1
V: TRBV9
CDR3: CASSVAGTEPEKLFF
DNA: TGTGCCAGCAGCGTAGCGGGGACAGAACCAGAAAAACTGTTTTTT

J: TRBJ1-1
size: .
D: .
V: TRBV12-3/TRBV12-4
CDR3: CASSLFRNTEAFF
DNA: TGTGCCAGCAGTTTGTTCAGGAACACTGAAGCTTTCTTT

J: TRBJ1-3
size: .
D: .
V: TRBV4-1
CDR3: CASSQGMSSGNTIYF
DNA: TGCGCCAGCAGCCAAGGGATGAGCTCTGGAAACACCATATATTTT

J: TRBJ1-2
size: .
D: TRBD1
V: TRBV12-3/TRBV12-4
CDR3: CASKVTGNYGYTF
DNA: TGTGCCAGTAAGGTGACAGGGAACTATGGCTACACCTTC

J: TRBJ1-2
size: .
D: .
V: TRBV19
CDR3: CATLPGGLGGYTF
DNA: TGTGCCACCCTCCCCGGGGGCCTCGGGGGCTACACCTTC

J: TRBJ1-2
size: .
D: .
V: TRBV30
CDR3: CAWSGANYGYTF
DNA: TGTGCCTGGTCCGGAGCTAACTATGGCTACACCTTC

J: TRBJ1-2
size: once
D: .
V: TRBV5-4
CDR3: CASSLLARSGAINYGYTF
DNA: TGTGCCAGCAGCCTCCTCGCCCGGTCGGGGGCGATTAACTATGGCTACACCTTC

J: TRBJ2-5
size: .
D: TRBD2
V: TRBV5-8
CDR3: CASSVTSGGYQETQYF
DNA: TGTGCCAGCAGCGTTACTAGCGGGGGCTACCAAGAGACCCAGTACTTC

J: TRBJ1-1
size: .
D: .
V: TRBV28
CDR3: CASSSTATNTEAFF
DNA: TGTGCCAGCAGCTCAACCGCAACGAACACTGAAGCTTTCTTT

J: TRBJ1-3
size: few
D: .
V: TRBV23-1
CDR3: CASSQSVRRVMYAGNTIYF
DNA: TGCGCCAGCAGTCAATCAGTTCGCAGGGTGATGTACGCTGGAAACACCATATATTTT

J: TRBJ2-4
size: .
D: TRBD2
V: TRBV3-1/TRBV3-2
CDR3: CASSQGGRLAENIQYF
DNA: TGTGCCAGCAGCCAAGGTGGGAGGCTAGCGGAAAACATTCAGTACTTC

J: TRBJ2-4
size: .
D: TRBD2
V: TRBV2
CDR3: CASSEERGLAKNIQYF
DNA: TGTGCCAGCAGTGAGGAGCGGGGGTTAGCCAAAAACATTCAGTACTTC

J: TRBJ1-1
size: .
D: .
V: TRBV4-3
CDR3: CASSQDKLIGTEAFF
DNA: TGCGCCAGCAGCCAAGATAAGTTGATCGGCACTGAAGCTTTCTTT

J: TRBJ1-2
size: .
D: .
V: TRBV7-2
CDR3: CASSLGREDGYTF
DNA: TGTGCCAGCAGCTTAGGCAGGGAAGATGGCTACACCTTC

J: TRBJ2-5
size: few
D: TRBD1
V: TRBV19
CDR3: CASRGQKQETQYF
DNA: TGTGCCAGTAGGGGACAGAAACAAGAGACCCAGTACTTC

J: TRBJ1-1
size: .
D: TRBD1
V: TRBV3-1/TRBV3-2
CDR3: CASSPGTGRATEAFF
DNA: TGTGCCAGCAGCCCTGGGACAGGGAGGGCCACTGAAGCTTTCTTT

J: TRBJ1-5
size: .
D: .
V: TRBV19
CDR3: CASSITTGVANQPQHF
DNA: TGTGCCAGTAGTATAACGACAGGAGTGGCGAATCAGCCCCAGCATTTT

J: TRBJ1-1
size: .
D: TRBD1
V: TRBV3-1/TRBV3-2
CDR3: CASSHGDSRYTEAFF
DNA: TGTGCCAGCAGCCATGGGGACAGCCGGTACACTGAAGCTTTCTTT

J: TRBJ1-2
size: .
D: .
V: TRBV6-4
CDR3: CASSAGSNYGYTF
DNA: TGTGCCAGCAGTGCTGGCAGTAACTATGGCTACACCTTC

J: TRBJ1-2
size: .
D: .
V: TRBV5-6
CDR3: CASSLYRAYGYTF
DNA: TGTGCCAGCAGCTTGTACAGGGCCTATGGCTACACCTTC

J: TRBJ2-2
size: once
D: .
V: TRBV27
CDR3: CASSLAGANTGELFF
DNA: TGTGCCAGCAGTTTAGCCGGAGCGAACACCGGGGAGCTGTTTTTT

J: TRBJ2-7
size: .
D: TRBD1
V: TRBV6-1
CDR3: CASSEGDRAGYEQYF
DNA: TGTGCCAGCAGTGAAGGGGACAGGGCTGGCTACGAGCAGTACTTC

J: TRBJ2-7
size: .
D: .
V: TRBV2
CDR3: CASSDWGITYEQYF
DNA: TGTGCCAGCAGTGATTGGGGGATCACTTACGAGCAGTACTTC

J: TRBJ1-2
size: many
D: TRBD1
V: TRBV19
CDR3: CASRAGTGGAFGYTF
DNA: TGTGCCAGTAGGGCCGGGACAGGGGGCGCGTTTGGCTACACCTTC

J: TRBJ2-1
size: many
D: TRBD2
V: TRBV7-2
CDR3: CASSSQLAGGRNEQFF
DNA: TGTGCCAGCAGCTCACAACTAGCGGGGGGGCGTAATGAGCAGTTCTTC

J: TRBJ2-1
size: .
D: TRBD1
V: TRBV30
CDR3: CAWSVPGTDFTYNEQFF
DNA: TGTGCCTGGAGTGTACCGGGGACAGATTTTACCTACAATGAGCAGTTCTTC

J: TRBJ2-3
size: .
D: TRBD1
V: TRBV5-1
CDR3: CASSARQGEATDTQYF
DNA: TGCGCCAGCAGCGCCCGACAGGGGGAGGCCACAGATACGCAGTATTTT

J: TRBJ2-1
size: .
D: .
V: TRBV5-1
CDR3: CASSLAGTNFQQFF
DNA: TGCGCCAGCAGCTTGGCCGGAACAAATTTCCAGCAGTTCTTC

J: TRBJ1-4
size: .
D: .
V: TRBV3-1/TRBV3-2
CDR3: CASSQAGFATNEKLFF
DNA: TGTGCCAGCAGCCAAGCCGGGTTTGCAACTAATGAAAAACTGTTTTTT

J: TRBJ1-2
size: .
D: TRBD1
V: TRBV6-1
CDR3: CASSESLGQVIYGYTF
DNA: TGTGCCAGCAGTGAATCTTTGGGACAGGTCATCTATGGCTACACCTTC

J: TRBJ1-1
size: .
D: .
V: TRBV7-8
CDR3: CASSFPGTEAFF
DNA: TGTGCCAGCAGCTTTCCGGGAACTGAAGCTTTCTTT

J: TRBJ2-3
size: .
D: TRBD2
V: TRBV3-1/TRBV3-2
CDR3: CASSSLAGGADTQYF
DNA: TGTGCCAGCAGCTCGCTAGCGGGGGGGGCAGATACGCAGTATTTT

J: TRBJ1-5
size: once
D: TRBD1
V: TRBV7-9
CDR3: CASSLDREDQPQHF
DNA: TGTGCCAGCAGCCTCGACAGGGAGGATCAGCCCCAGCATTTT

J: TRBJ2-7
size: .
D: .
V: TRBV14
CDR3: CASSQTGGSLLSYEQYF
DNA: TGTGCCAGCAGCCAAACGGGGGGCAGCCTCCTCTCCTACGAGCAGTACTTC

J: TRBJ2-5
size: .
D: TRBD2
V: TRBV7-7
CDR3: CASSLGLAEQETQYF
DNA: TGTGCCAGCAGCTTGGGACTAGCGGAACAAGAGACCCAGTACTTC

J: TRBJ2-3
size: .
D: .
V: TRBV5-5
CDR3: CASSFWLARTDTQYF
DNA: TGTGCCAGCAGCTTCTGGCTCGCCCGCACAGATACGCAGTATTTT

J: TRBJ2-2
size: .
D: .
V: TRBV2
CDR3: CASCPAPLTGELFF
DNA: TGTGCCAGCTGTCCGGCTCCGCTCACCGGGGAGCTGTTTTTT

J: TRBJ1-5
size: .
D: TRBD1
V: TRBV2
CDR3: CASSGSDRVQPQHF
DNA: TGTGCCAGCAGTGGTTCGGACAGGGTTCAGCCCCAGCATTTT

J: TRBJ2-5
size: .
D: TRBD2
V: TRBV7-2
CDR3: CASSLVTLVAGPGETQYF
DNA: TGTGCCAGCAGCTTAGTTACTTTGGTAGCGGGGCCGGGGGAGACCCAGTACTTC

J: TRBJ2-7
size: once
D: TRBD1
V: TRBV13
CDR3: CASSLGQGAYEQYF
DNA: TGTGCCAGCAGCCTCGGACAGGGGGCGTACGAGCAGTACTTC

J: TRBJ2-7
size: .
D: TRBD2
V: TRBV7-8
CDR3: CASSLGGRDEQYF
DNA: TGTGCCAGCAGCTTAGGGGGGAGGGACGAGCAGTACTTC

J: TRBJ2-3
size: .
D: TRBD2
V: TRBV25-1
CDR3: CASSEYGGDTQYF
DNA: TGTGCCAGCAGTGAATACGGGGGGGATACGCAGTATTTT

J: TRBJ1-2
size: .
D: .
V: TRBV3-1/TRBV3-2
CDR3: CASSQGGGLGYTF
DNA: TGTGCCAGCAGCCAAGGAGGAGGGCTCGGCTACACCTTC